These 6 T cell receptor beta chains were all obtained from the same sample, sequenced in a study of cytomegalovirus exposure and HLA in healthy donors. Primers: 60 Vbeta forward and 13 Jbeta reverse. This table comes from immunoSEQ multiplex PCR, and its TCRdb copy is limited to in-frame clones, with some not included. The repertoire shows some 120,000 clones; the top ten hold 6.8%. Sample: PBMCs. The receptors originated from a man aged 35 to 55 in good health and CMV-seropositive.

In DNA, the CDR3 is TGTGCCAGCAGCTTAGATAGCAGCTACGGGGAGCTGTTTTTT. Protein product: CASSLDSSYGELFF. The rearrangement uses TRBV7-9 and TRBJ2-2; D is uncertain. This CDR3 spans 14 amino acids. V was shortened by 1 base and J by 7 bases, with 10 bases between the two germline ends. CDR1 and CDR2 from the germline V gene are SEHNR and FQNEAQ (reference sequence).

V is TRBV9 and J is TRBJ2-5, with 8 bases aligning to TRBD1. Trimming took 2 bases from V and 1 from J; bases not matched to a gene: 7. CDR1 SGDLS and CDR2 YYNGEE come from the germline V gene. The CDR3 runs to 16 residues. CDR3 DNA: TGTGCCAGCAGCGTCCAGACAGGGGCCCTCCAAGAGACCCAGTACTTC. This gives the protein CASSVQTGALQETQYF.

The rearrangement joins TRBV7-3 to TRBJ2-7, with a possible D match to TRBD1 (5 bases). V gave up 0 bases and J gave up 5 bases, with 11 bases separating them. The germline gives CDR1 SGHTA, CDR2 FQGTGA. The CDR3 is made up of 14 amino acids. CDR3 residues: CASSLTYLGHEQYF. CDR3 DNA sequence: TGTGCCAGCAGCTTAACGTATTTGGGGCACGAGCAGTACTTC.

The chain uses TRBV30 and TRBJ2-3; TRBD1 is a possible D gene (6 bases). Deletions cut 4 bases from V and 3 bases from J, with 17 bases between. Germline lookup yields CDR1 GTSNPN and CDR2 SVGIG (reference sequence). This CDR3 has 15 amino acids. CDR3 sequence: CAWIRDTRGTDTQYF. In DNA, the CDR3 is TGTGCCTGGATCCGGGACACCAGAGGGACAGATACGCAGTATTTT.

The genes are TRBV5-6 and TRBJ1-5; D unclear. CDR1 and CDR2 (germline): SGHDT, YYEEEE. The CDR3 runs 14 residues. V was cut by 2 bases and J by 1 base, with 7 bases left in between. CDR3 loop: CASSLGRSNQPQHF. The CDR3 DNA reads as TGTGCCAGCAGCTTAGGCAGGAGCAATCAGCCCCAGCATTTT.

The CDR3 loop is CATSRDRGLNQPQHF. The CDR3 DNA sequence: TGTGCCACCAGCAGGGACAGGGGATTGAATCAGCCCCAGCATTTT. This rearrangement joins TRBV15 to TRBJ1-5; TRBD1 matches at 9 bases. This CDR3 region has 15 residues. V lost 3 bases to trimming and J lost 4 bases; unmatched junction nucleotides: 4. Per germline, CDR1 LNHNV and CDR2 YYDKDF (reference sequence).